This T cell receptor beta chain was sequenced in a study of T cells in tuberculosis. Germline V gives CDR1 MNHEY, CDR2 SMNVEV (reference sequence). Losses at the gene ends were 5 bases for V and 8 bases for J; bases not matched to a gene: 15. This CDR3 has 16 residues. Clones were sequenced by immunoSEQ multiplex PCR, and TCRdb holds only the in-frame ones, with some missing. This sample has about 29,000 clones, with approximately 93% found just once. This rearrangement joins TRBV27 to TRBJ2-3; 8 positions match TRBD2. This sequence originates from a donor aged 10 to 29 with latent tuberculosis or without tuberculosis infection. The material sequenced was PBMCs. The DNA for the CDR3 is TGTGCCAGCAGTCCCGTCTCCGCCGGGGGGGTGGGTACGCAGTATTTT. Residues: CASSPVSAGGVGTQYF.